The 22 T cell receptor beta chains presented below share a single source sample, sequenced in a study of molecular identifiers for immune sequencing clone quantification. TCRdb itself ran the PCR reads through MiXCR, one entry per CDR3 protein. The sample shows nearly 650,000 distinct CDR3 sequences, over 25% of them seen only once. The sequencing sample was made of naive CD8+ T cells from blood, with Jurkat cell RNA spiked in. Sample subset: FACS-sorted CD8+CD4-CCR7+CD45RA+ naive T cells. The receptors derive from a human donor in good health. Some libraries in this study had Jurkat cell RNA spiked in.

This clonotype was found many times. One junction end does not reproduce the germline sequence, and a read error may be involved. The gene calls are TRBV7-6 and TRBJ1-3; D call uncertain. The CDR3 covers 16 residues. CDR1 and CDR2 from the germline V gene are SGHVS and FNYEAQ. This CDR3 is CASSSLDEGSENTIYF. CDR3 nucleotide sequence: TGTGCCAGCAGCTCTCTCGACGAAGGGTCTGAAAACACCATATATTTT.

This clonotype showed up just a few times. The rearrangement joins TRBV4-3 to TRBJ2-7, with D possibly TRBD1 on 5 matching bases. V gave up 5 bases and J gave up 2 bases, with 13 bases separating them. Germline CDR1 LGHNA, CDR2 YSLEER. CDR3 length: 14 amino acids. Here the CDR3 reads CASSSWAGTYEQYF. The DNA for the CDR3 is TGCGCCAGCAGCTCATGGGCAGGGACCTACGAGCAGTACTTC.

The chain carries TRBV3-1 and TRBJ2-7, with D perhaps given as TRBD1 or TRBD2 (5 bases each). The germline V gene has CDR1 LGHDT and CDR2 YNNKEL (reference sequence). V was shortened by 9 bases and J by 2 bases, with 17 bases between the two germline ends. This CDR3 has 14 amino acids. Here the CDR3 reads CASRDRDGPYEQYF. The CDR3 nucleotides are TGTGCCAGTCGAGACCGGGACGGTCCCTACGAGCAGTACTTC.

Worth noting for this clonotype: A much more abundant neighbour one base away suggests this may be a read error. The chain combines TRBV25-1 with TRBJ1-1; TRBD1 is a possible D gene (6 bases). Germline CDR1 is MGHDK and CDR2 is SYGVNS. This CDR3 region has 13 residues. The CDR3, as DNA: TGTGCCAGCAATGAATGGGGGACAAGAGAAGCTTTCTTT. Translation gives CASNEWGTREAFF.

On this clonotype: A much larger clonotype is one base distant, so this may be a read error. CDR3 DNA: TGCGCCAGCAGTGAACAGGACCTGGCCGGGCAGTACTTC. Its translation: CASSEQDLAGQYF. The chain links TRBV10-1 to TRBJ2-7; a weak D match, TRBD1 (5 bases). Looked up from germline, CDR1 is WNHNN and CDR2 is SYGVQD (reference sequence). The CDR3 has 13 amino acids. Trimming took off 3 bases at V and 9 bases at J, with 15 bases between the two ends.

Concerning this clonotype: This sequence may be a read error, since a much larger clone differs from it by one base. This chain uses TRBV6-1 with TRBJ2-5; D is possibly TRBD2 (6 bases). This CDR3 comprises 16 residues. Germline values: CDR1 MNHNS, CDR2 SASEGT. The CDR3 here is CASSEYVPRDQETRYF. CDR3 sequence (DNA): TGTGCCAGCAGTGAATACGTCCCGCGGGACCAAGAGACCCGGTACTTC.

The chain has TRBV9 and TRBJ1-1, with 8 bases lining up with TRBD1. The V and J ends lost 0 bases and 2 bases, in that order; junction bases with no gene match: 12. The CDR3 length is 18 residues. CDR1 is SGDLS and CDR2 is YYNGEE in the germline V gene. The CDR3 protein is CASSVGPGGASANTEAFF. The CDR3 bases are TGTGCCAGCAGCGTAGGCCCAGGGGGCGCCTCTGCTAACACTGAAGCTTTCTTT.

This clonotype was observed a handful of times. The rearrangement uses TRBV28 and TRBJ2-1; D gene uncertain. V shed 4 bases and J shed 3 bases, with 13 bases lying between them. The germline V gene has CDR1 MDHEN and CDR2 SYDVKM. This CDR3 has 15 amino acids. The CDR3 loop is CASSSTAFFYNEQFF. In nucleotides, the CDR3 is TGTGCCAGCAGTTCGACTGCGTTTTTCTACAATGAGCAGTTCTTC.

Regarding this clonotype: Since a much larger clone is just one base distant, this may be a read error. The chain carries TRBV6-6 and TRBJ2-5; unclear D gene. CDR1 and CDR2 from the germline V gene are MNHNY and SVGAGI (reference sequence). The CDR3 is 14 amino acids. Trimming pared 2 bases from V and 0 bases from J, leaving 7 bases between. CDR3: CASSYPKYQETQYF. For the CDR3, the DNA is TGTGCCAGCAGTTACCCAAAGTACCAAGAGACCCAGTACTTC.

This clonotype was observed many times. This chain uses TRBV3-1 with TRBJ2-3; 8 bases match TRBD2. Trimming at V came to 4 bases and at J to 4 bases, leaving 10 bases not matched to a gene. The CDR3 length is 16 residues. Looked up from germline, CDR1 is LGHDT and CDR2 is YNNKEL (reference sequence). The DNA of the CDR3 is TGTGCCAGCAGCCCGCTATTAGCGGGGATCGCAGATACGCAGTATTTT. Its protein product is CASSPLLAGIADTQYF.

This clonotype has just a few counts. The CDR3 is CASSLIGVSGANVLTF. The CDR3 bases are TGTGCCAGCAGTTTGATAGGGGTCTCTGGGGCCAACGTCCTGACTTTC. The rearrangement uses TRBV27 and TRBJ2-6, with D possibly being TRBD1 (5 bases). Trimming stripped 3 bases from V and 0 bases from J, with 9 bases between. The CDR3 loop spans 16 amino acids. CDR1 and CDR2 (germline): MNHEY, SMNVEV (reference sequence).

The gene calls are TRBV15 and TRBJ1-6, with 9 nucleotides matching TRBD1. The ends lost 0 bases at V and 8 bases at J; junction bases unmatched: 8. The CDR3 extends over 17 amino acids. Germline values: CDR1 LNHNV, CDR2 YYDKDF (reference sequence). CDR3 sequence: CATSREYTGGPDSPLHF. CDR3 sequence (DNA): TGTGCCACCAGCAGAGAATATACAGGGGGCCCCGATTCACCCCTCCACTTT.

Here the CDR3 DNA reads TGCGCCAGCAGCCAAGATCAGGGGTATACTTACGAGCAGTACTTC. Translated: CASSQDQGYTYEQYF. The V and J genes are TRBV4-3 and TRBJ2-7, with a weak D call TRBD1 (6 bases). This CDR3 region has 15 residues. V gave up 0 bases and J gave up 4 bases, with 13 bases separating them. From germline, CDR1 is LGHNA and CDR2 YSLEER.

This clonotype was seen just once. The chain couples TRBV20-1 to TRBJ2-4; 7 bases are a match to TRBD1. This CDR3 contains 16 residues. Germline CDR1 is DFQATT and CDR2 is SNEGSKA (reference sequence). The V and J ends lost 4 bases and 9 bases, in that order; junction bases with no gene match: 18. CDR3 DNA sequence: TGCAGTGCTATAGACAGGGAGTATGAGTCCATTATCATTCAGTACTTC. Its protein product is CSAIDREYESIIIQYF.

A note on this clonotype: This may stem from a read error, because a much larger clone lies one nucleotide away. The V call is TRBV2, the J call TRBJ2-7; a weak D match, TRBD1 (6 bases). CDR1 is SNHLY, CDR2 FYNNEI, per germline. The CDR3 totals 13 residues. V was cut by 9 bases and J by 4 bases, with 16 bases left in between. In DNA, the CDR3 is TGTGCCAGTTCCGGGGCAGGGGATTACGAGCAGTACTTC. It yields the protein CASSGAGDYEQYF.

The sample holds a few counts of this clonotype. For the CDR3, the DNA is TGTGCCAGCAGCTCCTCGACGGGGGGAACTAGCGGGACTCCCTACAATGAGCAGTTCTTC. Translated, it gives CASSSSTGGTSGTPYNEQFF. The V gene is TRBV7-9, the J gene TRBJ2-1; 10 bases map to TRBD2. The CDR3 covers 20 residues. CDR1 and CDR2 from the germline V gene are SEHNR and FQNEAQ (reference sequence). Trimming at V came to 4 bases and at J to 2 bases, leaving 17 bases not matched to a gene.

There are many counts of this clonotype. This rearrangement joins TRBV6-5 to TRBJ1-2; the D is unclear. The CDR3 spans 13 residues. Trimming stripped 6 bases from V and 6 bases from J, with 14 bases between. Germline V gene lookup returns CDR1 MNHEY and CDR2 SVGAGI. The CDR3 region is CASRPGSWNGYTF. DNA for the CDR3: TGTGCCAGCAGACCGGGATCGTGGAATGGCTACACCTTC.

As to this clonotype: An end of the junction does not agree with germline; a read error may underlie this. V is TRBV6-2 or TRBV6-3 and J is TRBJ2-1; no definite D call. Germline CDR1 and CDR2: MNHEY and SVGEGT. The length of the CDR3 is 11 residues. The CDR3 loop is CVSSLGNEQFF. DNA of the CDR3: TGTGTCAGCAGTCTGGGAAATGAGCAGTTCTTC.

The chain joins TRBV7-9 to TRBJ2-5; the match to TRBD1 covers 9 bases. The trim removed 6 bases at V and 7 bases at J, leaving 12 bases unmatched. The germline gives CDR1 SEHNR, CDR2 FQNEAQ (reference sequence). The CDR3 extends over 15 amino acids. CDR3 DNA: TGTGCCAGCAGTTACGACCGGGGACAGGGAGGGACCCAGTACTTC. Protein sequence: CASSYDRGQGGTQYF.

Concerning this clonotype: One end of the junction varies from germline; a read error may be responsible. The rearrangement uses TRBV6-2 or TRBV6-3 and TRBJ1-1; no definite D call. The V gene's germline CDR1 is MNHEY and CDR2 SVGEGT. The CDR3 is 16 amino acids. The CDR3 reads CASRYWREPLGTEAFF. The CDR3 nucleotides are TGTGCCAGCAGGTACTGGAGGGAGCCCTTGGGCACTGAAGCTTTCTTT.

Concerning this clonotype itself: This may come from a read error, since a much larger clone is one base off. J is TRBJ2-2 and V is TRBV20-1; tentatively, D is TRBD2 (5 bases). The CDR3 extends over 14 amino acids. Germline lookup yields CDR1 DFQATT and CDR2 SNEGSKA (reference sequence). Trimming shortened V by 1 base and J by 5 bases, and 11 bases separated the two germline ends. The CDR3 DNA is TGCAGTGCTAGAGGTGAGGGTTCGACCGGGGAGCTGTTTTTT. It translates to CSARGEGSTGELFF.

For this clonotype: A much larger clonotype is one base distant, so this may be a read error. The gene calls are TRBV29-1 and TRBJ2-7; 7 bases fit TRBD1. CDR1 and CDR2 (germline): SQVTM, ANQGSEA. The CDR3 covers 13 residues. Trimming cost V 6 bases and J 4 bases; bases outside gene matches: 9. In DNA form, the CDR3 reads TGCAGCGTCCGACAGGGTGGCTCTTACGAGCAGTACTTC. This sequence encodes CSVRQGGSYEQYF.